This entry is about one TCR beta chain. The data belong to a study of OX40 agonist ivuxolimab in advanced cancers. The method was immunoSEQ multiplex PCR; TCRdb's version includes in-frame clones alone and lacks a portion of them. The top ten clones hold about 30% of a sample with 35,000 to 45,000 clones, 91% of them seen once. V lost 4 bases to trimming and J lost 5 bases; unmatched junction nucleotides: 7. There are 14 residues in the CDR3. Germline CDR1 reads PRHDT; CDR2 reads FYEKMQ (reference sequence). This material consisted of CD4+ or CD8+ T cells sorted from blood, taken in a trial of the OX40 agonist ivuxolimab. The rearrangement joins TRBV13 to TRBJ2-5; TRBD1 aligns across 7 bases. The receptor was derived from an adult with an advanced solid tumor such as melanoma, head and neck, liver or kidney cancer. CDR3 in DNA: TGTGCCAGCAGCTCCCAAGACAGGGAGGAGACCCAGTACTTC. Protein sequence: CASSSQDREETQYF.